A selection of T cell receptor beta chains follows, all from one sample in a study of CD8+ T cells in alopecia areata. Sequencing used immunoSEQ multiplex PCR; TCRdb keeps in-frame clones, though not all of them. The table lists some 190,000 clones, 66% of them singletons. This specimen was CD4+ T cells sorted from blood, taken between weeks 44 and 45, from a patient treated with tofacitinib. The source of these receptors is a human donor with alopecia areata. Both conserved end residues are part of each CDR3. Fields, in order: CDR3 DNA, CDR3 protein, clone size, V gene, CDR3 length, J gene, D gene. A D gene is named only where the DNA matches it firmly. The size entry is marked missing in some rows and otherwise reads once, few, many or a size class.

cdr3_nt: TGTGCCAGCAGCCTTTCAGGGGTCGGCTACGAGCAGTACTTC; cdr3_aa: CASSLSGVGYEQYF; clone_size: few; v_call: TRBV9; cdr3_length: 14; j_call: TRBJ2-7; d_call: .
cdr3_nt: TGTGCCAGCAGCGTGACTAGCGGGGGAACCTACGAGCAGTACTTC; cdr3_aa: CASSVTSGGTYEQYF; clone_size: few; v_call: TRBV9; cdr3_length: 15; j_call: TRBJ2-7; d_call: TRBD2
cdr3_nt: TGTGCCATCAGTGGATCGGGGGTGCTGAACACCGGGGAGCTGTTTTTT; cdr3_aa: CAISGSGVLNTGELFF; clone_size: few; v_call: TRBV10-3; cdr3_length: 16; j_call: TRBJ2-2; d_call: .
cdr3_nt: TGTGCCAGCTCACCAGGACAGGGGATCGCTCAGCCCCAGCATTTT; cdr3_aa: CASSPGQGIAQPQHF; clone_size: many; v_call: TRBV18; cdr3_length: 15; j_call: TRBJ1-5; d_call: TRBD1
cdr3_nt: TGTGCCAGCACCCGCCCCCCAAGGTACCGGGACAAAGCGACAGATACGCAGTATTTT; cdr3_aa: CASTRPPRYRDKATDTQYF; clone_size: .; v_call: TRBV7-9; cdr3_length: 19; j_call: TRBJ2-3; d_call: .
cdr3_nt: TGTGCCAGCAGTGGCGACAGGGAAGAGGACAATGAGCAGTTCTTC; cdr3_aa: CASSGDREEDNEQFF; clone_size: few; v_call: TRBV6-1; cdr3_length: 15; j_call: TRBJ2-1; d_call: TRBD1
cdr3_nt: TGTGCCAGCAGCTCCCACACCTACGAGCAGTACTTC; cdr3_aa: CASSSHTYEQYF; clone_size: .; v_call: TRBV7-2; cdr3_length: 12; j_call: TRBJ2-7; d_call: .
cdr3_nt: TGTGCCAGCAGCTTGGGGACAGGCAGAACAGATACGCAGTATTTT; cdr3_aa: CASSLGTGRTDTQYF; clone_size: few; v_call: TRBV5-6; cdr3_length: 15; j_call: TRBJ2-3; d_call: TRBD1
cdr3_nt: TGCAGCGTATTAACATTGGCCACAAACACTGAAGCTTTCTTT; cdr3_aa: CSVLTLATNTEAFF; clone_size: once; v_call: TRBV29-1; cdr3_length: 14; j_call: TRBJ1-1; d_call: .
cdr3_nt: TGCAGCGCAACCCTTCTCCTAGCCAGATACAATGAGCAGTTCTTC; cdr3_aa: CSATLLLARYNEQFF; clone_size: few; v_call: TRBV29-1; cdr3_length: 15; j_call: TRBJ2-1; d_call: .
cdr3_nt: TGTGCCAGCAGTGAATCGGGGGGATCCTTCAATCAGCCCCAGCATTTT; cdr3_aa: CASSESGGSFNQPQHF; clone_size: once; v_call: TRBV25-1; cdr3_length: 16; j_call: TRBJ1-5; d_call: .
cdr3_nt: TGCAGCGTTTTAGGGAATGCTAACTATGGCTACACCTTC; cdr3_aa: CSVLGNANYGYTF; clone_size: .; v_call: TRBV29-1; cdr3_length: 13; j_call: TRBJ1-2; d_call: .
cdr3_nt: TGTGCCACCAGCATGGTCGGGGAGCTGTTTTTT; cdr3_aa: CATSMVGELFF; clone_size: .; v_call: TRBV15; cdr3_length: 11; j_call: TRBJ2-2; d_call: .
cdr3_nt: TGCAGCGTGCTGGACAGGAACACTGAAGCTTTCTTT; cdr3_aa: CSVLDRNTEAFF; clone_size: once; v_call: TRBV29-1; cdr3_length: 12; j_call: TRBJ1-1; d_call: .
cdr3_nt: TGTGCCAGCAGTTCGGACAGGGCAAGCTCTGGAAACACCATATATTTT; cdr3_aa: CASSSDRASSGNTIYF; clone_size: .; v_call: TRBV28; cdr3_length: 16; j_call: TRBJ1-3; d_call: TRBD1
cdr3_nt: TGCGCCAGCAGCCAAGACGGCAACACCGGGGAGCTGTTTTTT; cdr3_aa: CASSQDGNTGELFF; clone_size: .; v_call: TRBV4-3; cdr3_length: 14; j_call: TRBJ2-2; d_call: .
cdr3_nt: TGTGCCACCAGCAGAGATTCGCAGTTTGAGGATACGCAGTATTTT; cdr3_aa: CATSRDSQFEDTQYF; clone_size: .; v_call: TRBV15; cdr3_length: 15; j_call: TRBJ2-3; d_call: .
cdr3_nt: TGTGCCTGGAGAAAAGGGACGGCATATGGCTACACCTTC; cdr3_aa: CAWRKGTAYGYTF; clone_size: .; v_call: TRBV30; cdr3_length: 13; j_call: TRBJ1-2; d_call: .
cdr3_nt: TGTGCCAGCAGCCCACAGGGTCCGAGCTATGGCTACACCTTC; cdr3_aa: CASSPQGPSYGYTF; clone_size: once; v_call: TRBV7-2; cdr3_length: 14; j_call: TRBJ1-2; d_call: .
cdr3_nt: TGTGCCAGCAGGGGGCAGGGTTACAATCAGCCCCAGCATTTT; cdr3_aa: CASRGQGYNQPQHF; clone_size: once; v_call: TRBV27; cdr3_length: 14; j_call: TRBJ1-5; d_call: .
cdr3_nt: TGTGCCTGGAGTGTATGGAAGGGGCCCTCCACCTTC; cdr3_aa: CAWSVWKGPSTF; clone_size: .; v_call: TRBV30; cdr3_length: 12; j_call: TRBJ1-2; d_call: .
cdr3_nt: TGTGCCTGGAGTGTACCCCCGGGCACTTTGGAAGCTTTCTTT; cdr3_aa: CAWSVPPGTLEAFF; clone_size: .; v_call: TRBV30; cdr3_length: 14; j_call: TRBJ1-1; d_call: .
cdr3_nt: TGTGCCAGCAGGGGGACGGGCTCCTACGAGCAGTACTTC; cdr3_aa: CASRGTGSYEQYF; clone_size: .; v_call: TRBV2; cdr3_length: 13; j_call: TRBJ2-7; d_call: .
cdr3_nt: TGCAGCGTTGAAGTTACAGACGAGCAGTACTTC; cdr3_aa: CSVEVTDEQYF; clone_size: .; v_call: TRBV29-1; cdr3_length: 11; j_call: TRBJ2-7; d_call: .
cdr3_nt: TGCAGCACACTACAGGGTAGAAGCACTGAAGCTTTCTTT; cdr3_aa: CSTLQGRSTEAFF; clone_size: few; v_call: TRBV29-1; cdr3_length: 13; j_call: TRBJ1-1; d_call: .
cdr3_nt: TGTGCCAGCAGTGCGGCCTCCGGGCCCAGAGGCTACACCTTC; cdr3_aa: CASSAASGPRGYTF; clone_size: once; v_call: TRBV6-5; cdr3_length: 14; j_call: TRBJ1-2; d_call: .
cdr3_nt: TGTGCCAGCCGCGACTCCGGAATAGGCTACACCTTC; cdr3_aa: CASRDSGIGYTF; clone_size: .; v_call: TRBV25-1; cdr3_length: 12; j_call: TRBJ1-2; d_call: .
cdr3_nt: TGTGCCAGCTCACCAGAACCGCCGCCCAACGAGCAGTACTTC; cdr3_aa: CASSPEPPPNEQYF; clone_size: once; v_call: TRBV18; cdr3_length: 14; j_call: TRBJ2-7; d_call: .
cdr3_nt: TGTGCCAGCAGCTTAGGTGGCAGGGACCACGAGCAGTACTTC; cdr3_aa: CASSLGGRDHEQYF; clone_size: once; v_call: TRBV7-2; cdr3_length: 14; j_call: TRBJ2-7; d_call: .
cdr3_nt: TGTGCCAGCACTCAAGGAGAAACCTACGAGCAGTACTTC; cdr3_aa: CASTQGETYEQYF; clone_size: .; v_call: TRBV2; cdr3_length: 13; j_call: TRBJ2-7; d_call: .
cdr3_nt: TGCGCCAGCAGGAGGGACAGGGATTCCTACGAGCAGTACTTC; cdr3_aa: CASRRDRDSYEQYF; clone_size: .; v_call: TRBV5-1; cdr3_length: 14; j_call: TRBJ2-7; d_call: TRBD1
cdr3_nt: TGCAGCGTTGTTAGGCAGAACACTGAAGCTTTCTTT; cdr3_aa: CSVVRQNTEAFF; clone_size: few; v_call: TRBV29-1; cdr3_length: 12; j_call: TRBJ1-1; d_call: .
cdr3_nt: TGTGCCAGCAGTGAGGGCGGAATGGGTGACTACACCTTC; cdr3_aa: CASSEGGMGDYTF; clone_size: .; v_call: TRBV6-5; cdr3_length: 13; j_call: TRBJ1-2; d_call: .
cdr3_nt: TGCGCCAGCAGCCAAGAGGTCGGCAACTATGGCTACACCTTC; cdr3_aa: CASSQEVGNYGYTF; clone_size: few; v_call: TRBV4-1; cdr3_length: 14; j_call: TRBJ1-2; d_call: .
cdr3_nt: TGTGCCACCAGCAGAGAGGGCCGAGGCGAGCAGTACTTC; cdr3_aa: CATSREGRGEQYF; clone_size: once; v_call: TRBV15; cdr3_length: 13; j_call: TRBJ2-7; d_call: .
cdr3_nt: TGTGCCAGCAGGGAAGGTACCTACGAGCAGTACTTC; cdr3_aa: CASREGTYEQYF; clone_size: .; v_call: TRBV13; cdr3_length: 12; j_call: TRBJ2-7; d_call: .
cdr3_nt: TGTGCCAGCAGCTCAGCCTACGAGCAGTACTTC; cdr3_aa: CASSSAYEQYF; clone_size: .; v_call: TRBV7-2; cdr3_length: 11; j_call: TRBJ2-7; d_call: .
cdr3_nt: TGTGCCTATGACAGGGATCGAGAGACCCAGTACTTC; cdr3_aa: CAYDRDRETQYF; clone_size: .; v_call: TRBV30; cdr3_length: 12; j_call: TRBJ2-5; d_call: TRBD1
cdr3_nt: TGCAGCGCCTGGACGGGCACAGATACGCAGTATTTT; cdr3_aa: CSAWTGTDTQYF; clone_size: few; v_call: TRBV29-1; cdr3_length: 12; j_call: TRBJ2-3; d_call: .
cdr3_nt: TGTGCCAGCTCGGAGGTACTAGCCAAAAACATTCAGTACTTC; cdr3_aa: CASSEVLAKNIQYF; clone_size: .; v_call: TRBV19; cdr3_length: 14; j_call: TRBJ2-4; d_call: .
cdr3_nt: TGTGCCAGCAGCCCCGGGACAGAAGTCACAGATACGCAGTATTTT; cdr3_aa: CASSPGTEVTDTQYF; clone_size: once; v_call: TRBV11-1; cdr3_length: 15; j_call: TRBJ2-3; d_call: TRBD1
cdr3_nt: TGTGCCAGTAGTTTCTTGTGGACTGAAGCTTTCTTT; cdr3_aa: CASSFLWTEAFF; clone_size: few; v_call: TRBV19; cdr3_length: 12; j_call: TRBJ1-1; d_call: .
cdr3_nt: TGTGCCAGCTCACCCGGGACAGGGGAAGAGACCCAGTACTTC; cdr3_aa: CASSPGTGEETQYF; clone_size: .; v_call: TRBV18; cdr3_length: 14; j_call: TRBJ2-5; d_call: TRBD1
cdr3_nt: TGTGCCTACGCGGGGGGGAACACCGGGGAGCTGTTTTTT; cdr3_aa: CAYAGGNTGELFF; clone_size: .; v_call: TRBV30; cdr3_length: 13; j_call: TRBJ2-2; d_call: TRBD2
cdr3_nt: TGTGCCAGTAACTTGGGTCCCGAAGCTTTCTTT; cdr3_aa: CASNLGPEAFF; clone_size: .; v_call: TRBV19; cdr3_length: 11; j_call: TRBJ1-1; d_call: .
cdr3_nt: TGCGCCAGCAGCCAGAACACTGAAGCTTTCTTT; cdr3_aa: CASSQNTEAFF; clone_size: .; v_call: TRBV5-1; cdr3_length: 11; j_call: TRBJ1-1; d_call: .
cdr3_nt: TGTGCCTGGAGCCAGGACAGGGTTTATGGCTACACCTTC; cdr3_aa: CAWSQDRVYGYTF; clone_size: .; v_call: TRBV30; cdr3_length: 13; j_call: TRBJ1-2; d_call: TRBD1
cdr3_nt: TGCGCCAGCAGCCAAGAGGTCGGCAACTATGGCTACACCTTC; cdr3_aa: CASSQEVGNYGYTF; clone_size: .; v_call: TRBV4-3; cdr3_length: 14; j_call: TRBJ1-2; d_call: .
cdr3_nt: TGTGCCAGCAGCAGACGGGACACTAACTACGAGCAGTACTTC; cdr3_aa: CASSRRDTNYEQYF; clone_size: .; v_call: TRBV13; cdr3_length: 14; j_call: TRBJ2-7; d_call: .
cdr3_nt: TGTGCCAGCAGGTTCACAGGTTCCGCTTACACTGAAGCTTTCTTT; cdr3_aa: CASRFTGSAYTEAFF; clone_size: .; v_call: TRBV5-6; cdr3_length: 15; j_call: TRBJ1-1; d_call: .
cdr3_nt: TGTGCCAGCACCCGACCGGATGGCTACACCTTC; cdr3_aa: CASTRPDGYTF; clone_size: once; v_call: TRBV21-1; cdr3_length: 11; j_call: TRBJ1-2; d_call: .
cdr3_nt: TGTGCCAGCAGCCAAGCCCCGGACGAACCTGAGTTCTTC; cdr3_aa: CASSQAPDEPEFF; clone_size: .; v_call: TRBV4-2; cdr3_length: 13; j_call: TRBJ2-1; d_call: .
cdr3_nt: TGCAGCGTTGGACAGGGACTAGCGGGGAACGAGCAGTTCTTC; cdr3_aa: CSVGQGLAGNEQFF; clone_size: .; v_call: TRBV29-1; cdr3_length: 14; j_call: TRBJ2-1; d_call: TRBD2
cdr3_nt: TGTGCCACCTCTCAGACCGGGACAGGGAATCAGCCCCAGCATTTT; cdr3_aa: CATSQTGTGNQPQHF; clone_size: .; v_call: TRBV15; cdr3_length: 15; j_call: TRBJ1-5; d_call: TRBD1
cdr3_nt: TGTGCCAGCTCACCTGGGTCCAACTATGGCTACACCTTC; cdr3_aa: CASSPGSNYGYTF; clone_size: .; v_call: TRBV18; cdr3_length: 13; j_call: TRBJ1-2; d_call: .
cdr3_nt: TGTGCCAGCAGAACCATGACTAGCTCTCGAGATACGCAGTATTTT; cdr3_aa: CASRTMTSSRDTQYF; clone_size: .; v_call: TRBV6-1; cdr3_length: 15; j_call: TRBJ2-3; d_call: TRBD2
cdr3_nt: TGTGCCAGTAGTTTAATCGGTGTTGACACTGAAGCTTTCTTT; cdr3_aa: CASSLIGVDTEAFF; clone_size: .; v_call: TRBV19; cdr3_length: 14; j_call: TRBJ1-1; d_call: .
cdr3_nt: TGCAGCGTCGGCGAGGGCGCAAGGGGGGATGAAGCTTTCTTT; cdr3_aa: CSVGEGARGDEAFF; clone_size: few; v_call: TRBV29-1; cdr3_length: 14; j_call: TRBJ1-1; d_call: .